The present T cell receptor (beta chain) was sequenced within a study of blood T cell repertoires in COVID-19. Study-wide background: T cells, B-cell-depleted T cells, or PBMCs provided the cDNA or gDNA that served as material.

Germline V gene sequence: CDR1 MNHEY, CDR2 SVGEGT. The CDR3 is 14 amino acids. The ends lost 5 bases at V and 5 bases at J; junction bases unmatched: 3. The age range of participants was about 18 to 95 years, with residence in about two dozen US areas. Symptom resolution, clearance, or two negative PCRs marked the recovered donors of Cohort 3. Produced via immunoSEQ multiplex PCR; TCRdb's table is partial and in-frame only. Seen here are about 360,000 clones, around 87% observed once, and the top ten hold 1.3%. This chain links TRBV6-2 or TRBV6-3 with TRBJ1-6; the match to TRBD1 covers 7 bases. Sequencing input: PBMCs or T cells enriched from blood (not recorded which). The clonotype originates from a man in his thirties or forties who had recovered from COVID-19. The CDR3: CASSDRANNSPLHF. The CDR3 DNA is TGTGCCAGCAGTGACAGGGCGAATAATTCACCCCTCCACTTT.